Included here is one TCR beta chain sequence, with context. Preparation of the TCRbeta library used unique molecular identifiers. TCRdb analysed the PCR reads with MiXCR anew, one entry per CDR3 protein. The data contain over 200,000 distinct CDR3 sequences, under 9.5% of them seen just once; the ten biggest clones take up over 5%. These data come from a study of T-cell reconstitution after alpha-beta-depleted transplantation in children. The V gene lost 1 base and the J gene lost 0 bases, with 13 bases spanning the gap. This CDR3 is 17 amino acids long. Germline lookup yields CDR1 LNHNV and CDR2 YYDKDF (reference sequence).

The material was PBMCs from the stem cell graft donor, obtained from the stem cell graft. The rearrangement links TRBV15 to TRBJ1-5; weak D call: TRBD1 (5 bases). This TCR derives from a human donor who donated a stem cell graft to a child with acute lymphoblastic leukemia. For the CDR3, the DNA is TGTGCCACCAGCAGAGCGACGGGGGGTAATAGCAATCAGCCCCAGCATTTT. It specifies CATSRATGGNSNQPQHF. The variable domain in full, with the rest retrieved from reference TRBV15 and TRBJ1-5, is DAMVIQNPRYQVTQFGKPVTLSCSQTLNHNVMYWYQQKSSQAPKLLFHYYDKDFNNEADTPDNFQSRRPNTSFCFLDIRSPGLGDTAMYLCATSRATGGNSNQPQHFGDGTRLSIL.